These 11 T cell receptor beta chains were all obtained from the same sample, sequenced in a study of siplizumab effects on memory and regulatory T cells. Profiling relied on immunoSEQ multiplex PCR, and the TCRdb table lists in-frame clones only, not all of them. The sample holds fewer than 60,000 clones, about 93% seen once. Sequencing input: CD8+ T cells sorted from blood. The receptors were gathered from a human donor in good health.

The chain employs TRBV7-9 and TRBJ1-2, with 10 nucleotides matching TRBD1. V was clipped by 5 bases and J by 0 bases; unmatched bases: 3. CDR3 length equals 15 residues. Germline-derived CDR1 and CDR2 are SEHNR and FQNEAQ (reference sequence). This chain's CDR3 is CASSEGTGANYGYTF. In DNA form, the CDR3 reads TGTGCCAGCAGCGAGGGGACAGGGGCTAACTATGGCTACACCTTC.

The chain is built from TRBV28 and TRBJ1-5; D call uncertain. V was pared by 8 bases and J by 6 bases, with 5 bases between. This CDR3 contains 10 residues. Germline CDR1 reads MDHEN; CDR2 reads SYDVKM. CDR3 sequence reads: CASEGQPQHF. The DNA of the CDR3 is TGTGCCAGCGAGGGTCAGCCCCAGCATTTT.

The rearrangement joins TRBV27 to TRBJ2-7; 11 nucleotides agree with TRBD2. V lost 6 bases, J lost 1 base, and 11 bases stayed unmatched. CDR3 size: 17 residues. CDR1 is MNHEY, CDR2 SMNVEV, per germline (reference sequence). This CDR3 is CASRMGTSGRLSYEQYF. CDR3 DNA: TGTGCCAGCAGAATGGGTACTAGCGGGAGATTATCCTACGAGCAGTACTTC.

The chain couples TRBV27 to TRBJ2-7, with 8 bases matching TRBD2. The germline CDR1 and CDR2 sequences are MNHEY and SMNVEV (reference sequence). This CDR3 spans 15 amino acids. The V gene end was trimmed by 5 bases and the J gene end by 4 bases; junction bases not matched to a gene: 10. In DNA, the CDR3 is TGTGCCAGCAGTCGCAACCCGGGAGGGCCTTACGAGCAGTACTTC. Translated, it gives CASSRNPGGPYEQYF.

V usage is TRBV11-2 and J usage is TRBJ2-1, with unresolved D. Germline CDR1 reads SGHAT; CDR2 reads FQNNGV. This CDR3 spans 11 amino acids. Trimming took off 5 bases at V and 10 bases at J, with 9 bases between the two ends. The CDR3 bases are TGTGCCAGCAGCGCCCAAGTGGAGCAGTTCTTC. This sequence encodes CASSAQVEQFF.

The chain joins TRBV6-5 to TRBJ1-1; D gene uncertain. V was trimmed by 4 bases and J by 0 bases, leaving 6 bases between them. The CDR3 has 13 residues. The germline V gene has CDR1 MNHEY and CDR2 SVGAGI. The CDR3 bases are TGTGCCAGCAGTTTTGGGTTGAACACTGAAGCTTTCTTT. Amino acid sequence: CASSFGLNTEAFF.

This chain uses TRBV5-6 with TRBJ2-7, with D unresolved. V was cut by 4 bases and J by 0 bases, with 11 bases left in between. CDR3 length: 14 amino acids. CDR1 and CDR2 from the germline V gene are SGHDT and YYEEEE. CDR3: CASSPGPGSYEQYF. CDR3 DNA: TGTGCCAGCAGCCCTGGACCCGGCTCCTACGAGCAGTACTTC.

The gene calls are TRBV9 and TRBJ2-5; TRBD1 might be the D (5 bases). The CDR3 has 13 amino acids. Per the germline V gene, CDR1 is SGDLS and CDR2 is YYNGEE. Between the trimmed V and J ends, which lost 8 bases and 5 bases, there was a span of 16 bases. CDR3 sequence: CASSRANGETQYF. CDR3 in DNA: TGTGCCAGTTCCAGGGCAAACGGGGAGACCCAGTACTTC.

This rearrangement joins TRBV7-6 to TRBJ2-7, with D possibly being TRBD1 (6 bases). The CDR3 has 13 amino acids. Germline V lookup: CDR1 SGHVS, CDR2 FNYEAQ. V was shortened by 1 base and J by 3 bases, with 7 bases between the two germline ends. The CDR3 here is CASSLEQGYEQYF. The CDR3 region has the DNA TGTGCCAGCAGCTTAGAACAGGGCTACGAGCAGTACTTC.

The chain uses TRBV6-5 and TRBJ1-1, with no clear D. This CDR3 has 11 residues. CDR1 is MNHEY and CDR2 is SVGAGI in the germline V gene. V lost 10 bases, J lost 9 bases, and 15 bases lay in between. The CDR3 reads CATFKELKAFF. CDR3 DNA sequence: TGTGCCACCTTTAAGGAGCTAAAAGCTTTCTTT.

Concerning this clone itself: In the same sample, other DNA sequences code for this CDR3. CDR3 sequence (DNA): TGTGCCAGCAGTCGGAGGCTAGCCAAAAACATTCAGTACTTC. Protein product: CASSRRLAKNIQYF. The V and J genes are TRBV28 and TRBJ2-4; possible D gene TRBD2, 5 bases. Germline V gene data show CDR1 as MDHEN and CDR2 as SYDVKM. V lost 5 bases and J lost 0, with 8 bases in between. The CDR3 consists of 14 residues.